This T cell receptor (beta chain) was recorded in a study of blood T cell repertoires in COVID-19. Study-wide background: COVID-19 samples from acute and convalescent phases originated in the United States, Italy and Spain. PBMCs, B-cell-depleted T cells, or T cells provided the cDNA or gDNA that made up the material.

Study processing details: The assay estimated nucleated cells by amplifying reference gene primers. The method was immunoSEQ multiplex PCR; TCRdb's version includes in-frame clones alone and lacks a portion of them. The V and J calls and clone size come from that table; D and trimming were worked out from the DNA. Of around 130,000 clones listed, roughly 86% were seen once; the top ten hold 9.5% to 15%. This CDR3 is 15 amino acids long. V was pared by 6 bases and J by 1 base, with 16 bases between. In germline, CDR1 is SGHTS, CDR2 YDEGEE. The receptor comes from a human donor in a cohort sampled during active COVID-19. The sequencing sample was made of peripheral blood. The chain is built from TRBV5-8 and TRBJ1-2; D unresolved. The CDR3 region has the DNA TGTGCCAGCACCCCATCGGGTTCCAGTAACTATGGCTACACCTTC. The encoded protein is CASTPSGSSNYGYTF.